The 2 T cell receptor beta chains listed next were all sequenced from one sample in a study of shared clonotypes between healthy human individuals. Produced via immunoSEQ multiplex PCR; TCRdb's table is partial and in-frame only. The data hold a few million clones, with 85% to 95% observed a single time. Sample: naive CD4+ T cells from PBMCs. Subset given: CD45RA+ positively selected. The receptor source for this set is a man between 18 and 29 years old in good health. Some clones in this sample may be carry-over from other donors' samples.

The count of this clone is one. V and J are TRBV7-9 and TRBJ1-4, with D tentatively TRBD1 (5 bases). This CDR3 contains 15 residues. Per germline, CDR1 SEHNR and CDR2 FQNEAQ (reference sequence). Deletions cut 3 bases from V and 5 bases from J, with 13 bases between. The CDR3 DNA reads TGTGCCAGCAGCTTTGACGGGGCCCGAAATGAAAAACTGTTTTTT. This gives the protein CASSFDGARNEKLFF.

CDR3 DNA sequence: TGCGCCAGCAGCCAAGGGGGACTAGCGGGAGGAGGAGAGACCCAGTACTTC. As protein: CASSQGGLAGGGETQYF. V is TRBV4-1 and J is TRBJ2-5, with 15 positions matching TRBD2. The trim removed 1 base at V and 4 bases at J, leaving 4 bases unmatched. CDR3 length equals 17 residues. Germline CDR1 is MGHRA and CDR2 is YSYEKL.